The next 5 T cell receptor beta chains were all read from a single sample in a study of control samples from healthy donors and cancer patients. Sequencing used immunoSEQ multiplex PCR; TCRdb keeps in-frame clones, though not all of them. Counted here are some 120,000 clones, approximately 87% occurring once; the ten biggest clones make up roughly 2.8%. The sample taken for sequencing was blood. All receptors come from a man aged 60 to 75 in good health.

The chain joins TRBV5-1 to TRBJ2-2; 12 bases match TRBD2. Trimming removed 0 bases from V and 4 bases from J; junction bases left unmatched: 4. The CDR3 totals 17 residues. The V gene's germline CDR1 is SGHRS and CDR2 YFSETQ. The CDR3 DNA sequence: TGCGCCAGCAGCTTGGGGCAACTAGCGGGGGGCACCGGGGAGCTGTTTTTT. The encoded protein is CASSLGQLAGGTGELFF. The whole variable domain, filled in from reference TRBV5-1 and TRBJ2-2, reads KAGVTQTPRYLIKTRGQQVTLSCSPISGHRSVSWYQQTPGQGLQFLFEYFSETQRNKGNFPGRFSGRQFSNSRSEMNVSTLELGDSALYLCASSLGQLAGGTGELFFGEGSRLTVL.

The chain is built from TRBV7-9 and TRBJ1-4; unclear D gene. The CDR3 has 14 residues. CDR1 is SEHNR and CDR2 is FQNEAQ in the germline V gene (reference sequence). V lost 1 base and J 4 bases, leaving 7 bases between the germline ends. The CDR3 bases are TGTGCCAGCAGCTTAGGGCAGGATAATGAAAAACTGTTTTTT. Protein product: CASSLGQDNEKLFF. The full variable domain, with the rest looked up from reference TRBV7-9 and TRBJ1-4, is DTGVSQNPRHKITKRGQNVTFRCDPISEHNRLYWYRQTLGQGPEFLTYFQNEAQLEKSRLLSDRFSAERPKGSFSTLEIQRTEQGDSAMYLCASSLGQDNEKLFFGSGTQLSVL.

J is TRBJ1-2 and V is TRBV28, with D unresolved. CDR3 length: 12 residues. Trimming removed 3 bases from V and 4 bases from J, with 6 bases in between. CDR1 and CDR2 (germline): MDHEN, SYDVKM. This chain's CDR3 is CASSFVGYGYTF. The CDR3 DNA reads TGTGCCAGCAGTTTTGTTGGCTATGGCTACACCTTC.

J is TRBJ2-2 and V is TRBV19; D is ambiguous. CDR3 length: 13 residues. V lost 5 bases, J lost 5 bases, and 9 bases lay in between. Looked up from germline, CDR1 is LNHDA and CDR2 is SQIVND (reference sequence). Here the CDR3 DNA reads TGTGCCAGTAGTGGGGTGGGGACCGGGGAGCTGTTTTTT. It is translated as CASSGVGTGELFF.

The chain joins TRBV10-1 to TRBJ1-6, with D possibly TRBD1 on 6 matching bases. The germline CDR1 and CDR2 sequences are WNHNN and SYGVQD (reference sequence). V lost 8 bases, J lost 6 bases, and 11 bases lay in between. This CDR3 is 13 amino acids long. The CDR3 DNA sequence: TGCGCCAGCCGAGGACAGCTTAATTCACCCCTCCACTTT. It yields the protein CASRGQLNSPLHF.